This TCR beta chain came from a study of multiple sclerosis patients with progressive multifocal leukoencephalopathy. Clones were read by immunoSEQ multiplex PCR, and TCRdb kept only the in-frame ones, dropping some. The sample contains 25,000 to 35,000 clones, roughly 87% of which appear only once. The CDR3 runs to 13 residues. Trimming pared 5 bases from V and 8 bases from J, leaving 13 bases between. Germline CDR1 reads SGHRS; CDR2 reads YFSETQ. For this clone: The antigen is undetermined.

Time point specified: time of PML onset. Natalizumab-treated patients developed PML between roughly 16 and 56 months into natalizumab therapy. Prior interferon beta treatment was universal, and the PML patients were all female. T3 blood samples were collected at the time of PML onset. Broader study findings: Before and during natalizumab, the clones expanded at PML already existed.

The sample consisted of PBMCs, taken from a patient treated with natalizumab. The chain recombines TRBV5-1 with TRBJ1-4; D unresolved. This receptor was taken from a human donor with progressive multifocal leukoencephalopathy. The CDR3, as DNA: TGCGCCAGCAGGACGGGAGTGGAGGAAAAACTGTTTTTT. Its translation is CASRTGVEEKLFF.